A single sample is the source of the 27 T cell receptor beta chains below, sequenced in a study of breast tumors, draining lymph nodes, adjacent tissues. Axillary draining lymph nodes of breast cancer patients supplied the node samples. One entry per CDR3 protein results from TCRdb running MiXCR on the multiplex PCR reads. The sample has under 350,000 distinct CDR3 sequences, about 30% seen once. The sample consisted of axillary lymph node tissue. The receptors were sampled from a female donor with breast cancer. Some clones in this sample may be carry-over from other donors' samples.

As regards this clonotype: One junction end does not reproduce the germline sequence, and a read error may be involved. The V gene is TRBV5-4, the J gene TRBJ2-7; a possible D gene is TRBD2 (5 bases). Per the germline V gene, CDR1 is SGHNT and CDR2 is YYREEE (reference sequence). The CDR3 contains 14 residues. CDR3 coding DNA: TGTGTCAGCAGCTTTCTTGACTACCCGAGCGAGCAGTACTTC. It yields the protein CVSSFLDYPSEQYF.

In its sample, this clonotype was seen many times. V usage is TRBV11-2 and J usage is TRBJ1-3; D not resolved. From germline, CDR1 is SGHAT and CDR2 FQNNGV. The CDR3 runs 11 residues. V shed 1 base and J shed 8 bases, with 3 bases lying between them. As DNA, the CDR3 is TGTGCCAGCAGCTTAGTTGACACCATATATTTT. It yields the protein CASSLVDTIYF.

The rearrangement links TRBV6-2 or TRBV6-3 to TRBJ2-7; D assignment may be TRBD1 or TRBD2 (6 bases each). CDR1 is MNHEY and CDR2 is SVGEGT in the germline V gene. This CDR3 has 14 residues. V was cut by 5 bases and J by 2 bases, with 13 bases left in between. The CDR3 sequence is CASSHKGGPYEQYF. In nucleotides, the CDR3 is TGTGCCAGCAGTCACAAGGGGGGTCCCTACGAGCAGTACTTC.

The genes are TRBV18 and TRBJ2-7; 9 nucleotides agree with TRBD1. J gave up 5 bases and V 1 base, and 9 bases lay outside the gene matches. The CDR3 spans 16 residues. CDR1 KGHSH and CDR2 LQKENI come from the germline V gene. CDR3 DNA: TGTGCCAGCTCACCACGAGCTAAGGGACAGGGTGACGAGCAGTACTTC. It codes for CASSPRAKGQGDEQYF.

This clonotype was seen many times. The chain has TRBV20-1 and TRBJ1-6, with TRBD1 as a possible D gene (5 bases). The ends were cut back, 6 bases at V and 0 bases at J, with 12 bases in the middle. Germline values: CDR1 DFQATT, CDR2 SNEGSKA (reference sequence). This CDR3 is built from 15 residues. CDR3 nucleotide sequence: TGCAGTGCAAGACAGATGAGCTCCTATAATTCACCCCTCCACTTT. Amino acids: CSARQMSSYNSPLHF.

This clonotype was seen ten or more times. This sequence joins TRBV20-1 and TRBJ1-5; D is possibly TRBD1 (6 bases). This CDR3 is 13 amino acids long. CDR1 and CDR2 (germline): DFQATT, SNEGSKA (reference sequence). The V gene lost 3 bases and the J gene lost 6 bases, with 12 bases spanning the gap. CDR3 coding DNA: TGCAGTGCTAGTTCAGGGGTGGGTCAGCCCCAGCATTTT. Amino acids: CSASSGVGQPQHF.

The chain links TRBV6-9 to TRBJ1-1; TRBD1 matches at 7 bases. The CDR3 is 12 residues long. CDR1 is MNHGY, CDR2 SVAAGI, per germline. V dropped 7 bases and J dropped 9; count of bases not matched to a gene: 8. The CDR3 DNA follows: TGTGCCAGCAACAAGGGGGCAGGGAAAGCTTTCTTT. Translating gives CASNKGAGKAFF.

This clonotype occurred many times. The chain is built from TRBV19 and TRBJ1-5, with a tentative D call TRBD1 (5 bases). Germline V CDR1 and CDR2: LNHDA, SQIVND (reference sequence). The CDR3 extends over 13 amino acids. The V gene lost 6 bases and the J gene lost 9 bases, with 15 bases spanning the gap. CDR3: CASRGEVLGPQHF. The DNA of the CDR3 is TGTGCCAGTAGAGGGGAGGTTCTGGGGCCCCAGCATTTT.

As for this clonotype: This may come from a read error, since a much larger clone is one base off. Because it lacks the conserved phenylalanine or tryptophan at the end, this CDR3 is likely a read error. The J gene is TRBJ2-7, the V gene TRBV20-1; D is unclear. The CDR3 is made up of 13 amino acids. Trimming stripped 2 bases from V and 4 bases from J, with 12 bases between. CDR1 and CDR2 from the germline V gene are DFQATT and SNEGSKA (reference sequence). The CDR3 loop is CSARPPSVYEQYL. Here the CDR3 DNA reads TGCAGTGCTAGACCACCGTCGGTGTACGAGCAGTACCTC.

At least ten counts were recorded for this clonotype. The CDR3: CATSSLNQGDGYTF. CDR3 bases: TGTGCCACCAGCAGCCTAAACCAGGGGGATGGCTACACCTTC. The chain links TRBV15 to TRBJ1-2; 7 positions match TRBD1. The CDR3 loop spans 14 amino acids. The J segment lost 6 bases and the V segment lost 3 bases, leaving 7 bases of the junction unmatched. Germline V gene data show CDR1 as LNHNV and CDR2 as YYDKDF (reference sequence).

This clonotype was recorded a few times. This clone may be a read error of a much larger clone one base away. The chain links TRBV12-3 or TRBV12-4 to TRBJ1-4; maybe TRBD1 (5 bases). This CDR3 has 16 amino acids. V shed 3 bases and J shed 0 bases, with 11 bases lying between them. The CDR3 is CASSFAGGATNEKLFF. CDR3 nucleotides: TGTGCCAGCAGTTTCGCGGGGGGTGCAACTAATGAAAAACTGTTTTTT.

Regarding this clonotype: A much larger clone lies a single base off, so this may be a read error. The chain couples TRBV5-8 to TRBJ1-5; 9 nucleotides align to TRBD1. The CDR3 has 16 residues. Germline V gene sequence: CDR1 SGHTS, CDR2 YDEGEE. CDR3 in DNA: TGTGCCAGCAGCTCCAACCGGGACAGGGTAAATCGGCCCCAGCATTTT. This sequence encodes CASSSNRDRVNRPQHF. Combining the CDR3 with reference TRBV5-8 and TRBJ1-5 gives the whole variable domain EAGVTQSPTHLIKTRGQQATLRCSPISGHTSVYWYQQALGLGLQFLLWYDEGEERNRGNFPPRFSGRQFPNYSSELNVNALELEDSALYLCASSSNRDRVNRPQHFGDGTRLSIL.

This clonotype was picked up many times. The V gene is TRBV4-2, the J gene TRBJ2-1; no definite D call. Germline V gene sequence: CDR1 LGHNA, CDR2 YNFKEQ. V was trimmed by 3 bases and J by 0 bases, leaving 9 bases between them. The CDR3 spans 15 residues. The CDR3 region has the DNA TGTGCCAGCAGCCATGGGTTGAGCTCCTACAATGAGCAGTTCTTC. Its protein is CASSHGLSSYNEQFF.

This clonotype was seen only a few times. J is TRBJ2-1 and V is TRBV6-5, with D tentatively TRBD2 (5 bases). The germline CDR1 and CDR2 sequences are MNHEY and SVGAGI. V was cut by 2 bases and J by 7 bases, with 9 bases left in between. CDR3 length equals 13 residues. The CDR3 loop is CASSYTGFNEQFF. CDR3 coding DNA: TGTGCCAGCAGTTACACGGGATTTAATGAGCAGTTCTTC.

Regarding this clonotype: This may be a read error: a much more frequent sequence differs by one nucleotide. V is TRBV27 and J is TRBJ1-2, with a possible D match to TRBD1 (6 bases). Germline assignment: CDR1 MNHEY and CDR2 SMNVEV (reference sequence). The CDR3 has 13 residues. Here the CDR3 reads CASSLQGFLGHTF. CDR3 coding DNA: TGTGCCAGCAGTTTACAGGGGTTCCTTGGCCACACCTTC.

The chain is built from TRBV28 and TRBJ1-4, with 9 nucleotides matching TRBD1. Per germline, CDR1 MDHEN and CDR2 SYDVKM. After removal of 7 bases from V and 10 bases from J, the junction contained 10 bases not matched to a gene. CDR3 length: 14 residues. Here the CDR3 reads CASKPPGQGRKLFF. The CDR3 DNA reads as TGTGCCAGCAAACCACCGGGACAGGGACGAAAACTGTTTTTT.

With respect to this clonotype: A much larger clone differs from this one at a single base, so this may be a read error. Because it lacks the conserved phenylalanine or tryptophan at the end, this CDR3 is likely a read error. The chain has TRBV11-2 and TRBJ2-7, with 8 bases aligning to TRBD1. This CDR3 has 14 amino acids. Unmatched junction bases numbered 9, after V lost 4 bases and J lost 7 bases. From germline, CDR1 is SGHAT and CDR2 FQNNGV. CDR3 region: CASSSPTGAREQYI. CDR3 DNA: TGTGCCAGCAGCTCCCCGACAGGGGCCCGGGAGCAGTACATC.

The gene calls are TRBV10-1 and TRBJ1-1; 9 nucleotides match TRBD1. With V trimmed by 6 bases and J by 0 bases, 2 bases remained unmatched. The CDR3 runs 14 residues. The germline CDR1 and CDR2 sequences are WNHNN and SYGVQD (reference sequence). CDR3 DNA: TGCGCCAGCAGGGACAGGGGAATGAACACTGAAGCTTTCTTT. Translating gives CASRDRGMNTEAFF.

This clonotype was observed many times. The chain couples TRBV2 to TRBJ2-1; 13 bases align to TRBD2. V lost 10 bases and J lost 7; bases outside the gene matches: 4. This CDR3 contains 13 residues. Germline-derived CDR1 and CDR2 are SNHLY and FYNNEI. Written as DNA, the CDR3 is TGTGCCACGGGACTAGCGGGACGGAATGAGCAGTTCTTC. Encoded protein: CATGLAGRNEQFF.

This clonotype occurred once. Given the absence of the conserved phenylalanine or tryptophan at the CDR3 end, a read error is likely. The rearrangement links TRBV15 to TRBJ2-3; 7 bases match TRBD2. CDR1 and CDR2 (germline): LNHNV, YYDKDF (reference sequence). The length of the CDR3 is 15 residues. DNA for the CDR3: TGTGCCGCCAGCGCCCGACTAGCCGGGGCAGATACGCAGTATCTT. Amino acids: CAASARLAGADTQYL.

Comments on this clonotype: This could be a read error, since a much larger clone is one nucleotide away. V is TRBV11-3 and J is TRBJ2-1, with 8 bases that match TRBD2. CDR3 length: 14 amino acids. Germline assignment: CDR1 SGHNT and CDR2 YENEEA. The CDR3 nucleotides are TGTGCCAGCAGCTTACCGGGAGGGTACAATGGGCAGTTCTTC. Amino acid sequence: CASSLPGGYNGQFF.

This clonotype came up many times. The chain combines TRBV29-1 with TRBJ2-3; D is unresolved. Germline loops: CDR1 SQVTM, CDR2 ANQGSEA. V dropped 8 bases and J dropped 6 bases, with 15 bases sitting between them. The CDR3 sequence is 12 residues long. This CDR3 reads CSTSNVDDTQYF. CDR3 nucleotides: TGCAGCACCAGCAACGTCGACGATACGCAGTATTTT.

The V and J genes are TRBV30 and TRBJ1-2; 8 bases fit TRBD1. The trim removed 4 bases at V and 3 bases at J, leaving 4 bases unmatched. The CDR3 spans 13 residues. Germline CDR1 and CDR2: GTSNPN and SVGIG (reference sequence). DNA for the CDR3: TGTGCCTGGACAGGGGGCGTCGACTATGGCTACACCTTC. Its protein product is CAWTGGVDYGYTF.

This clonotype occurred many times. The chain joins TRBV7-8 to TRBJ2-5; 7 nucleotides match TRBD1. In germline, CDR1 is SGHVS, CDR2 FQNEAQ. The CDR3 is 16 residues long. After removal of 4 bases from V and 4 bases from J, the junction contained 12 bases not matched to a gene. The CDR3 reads CASSSLQDRARETQYF. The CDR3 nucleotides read TGTGCCAGCAGCTCCCTTCAAGACAGGGCCAGAGAGACCCAGTACTTC.

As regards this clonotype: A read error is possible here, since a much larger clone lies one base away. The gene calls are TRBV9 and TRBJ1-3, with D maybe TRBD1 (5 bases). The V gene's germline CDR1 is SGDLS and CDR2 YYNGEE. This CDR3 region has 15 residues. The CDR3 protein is CASSVTRDSGNTTYF. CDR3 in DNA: TGTGCCAGCAGCGTGACAAGGGACTCTGGAAACACCACATATTTT.

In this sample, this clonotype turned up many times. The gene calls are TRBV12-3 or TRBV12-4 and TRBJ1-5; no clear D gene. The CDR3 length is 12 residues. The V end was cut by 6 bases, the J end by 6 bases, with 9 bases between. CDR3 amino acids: CASRSESQPQHF. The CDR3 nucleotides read TGTGCCAGCAGGTCAGAAAGTCAGCCCCAGCATTTT.

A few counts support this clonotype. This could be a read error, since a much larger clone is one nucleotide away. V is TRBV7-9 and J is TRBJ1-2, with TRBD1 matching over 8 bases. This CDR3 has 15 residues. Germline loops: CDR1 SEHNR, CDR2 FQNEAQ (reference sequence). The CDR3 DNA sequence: TGTGCCAGCAGCTCCTTGACAGGGGCGCCCTATGGCTACCCCTTC. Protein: CASSSLTGAPYGYPF.